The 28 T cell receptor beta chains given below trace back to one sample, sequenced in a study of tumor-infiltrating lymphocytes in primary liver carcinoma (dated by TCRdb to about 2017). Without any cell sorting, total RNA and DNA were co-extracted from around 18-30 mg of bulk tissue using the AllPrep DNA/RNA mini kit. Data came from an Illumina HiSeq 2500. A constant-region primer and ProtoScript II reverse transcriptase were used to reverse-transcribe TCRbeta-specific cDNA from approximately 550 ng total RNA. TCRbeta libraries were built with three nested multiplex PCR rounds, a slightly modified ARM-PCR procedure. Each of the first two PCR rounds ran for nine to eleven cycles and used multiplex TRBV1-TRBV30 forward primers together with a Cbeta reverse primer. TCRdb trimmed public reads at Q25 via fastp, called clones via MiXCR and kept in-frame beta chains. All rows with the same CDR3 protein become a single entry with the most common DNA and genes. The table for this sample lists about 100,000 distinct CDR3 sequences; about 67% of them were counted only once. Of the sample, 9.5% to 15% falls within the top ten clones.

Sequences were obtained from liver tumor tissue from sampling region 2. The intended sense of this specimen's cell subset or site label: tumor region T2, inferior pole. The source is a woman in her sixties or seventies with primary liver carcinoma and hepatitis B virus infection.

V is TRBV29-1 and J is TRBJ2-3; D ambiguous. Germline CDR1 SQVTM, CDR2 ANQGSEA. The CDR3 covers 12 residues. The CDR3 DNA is TGCAACGTCGGAAGGAGCACAGATACGCAGTATTTT. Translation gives CNVGRSTDTQYF.

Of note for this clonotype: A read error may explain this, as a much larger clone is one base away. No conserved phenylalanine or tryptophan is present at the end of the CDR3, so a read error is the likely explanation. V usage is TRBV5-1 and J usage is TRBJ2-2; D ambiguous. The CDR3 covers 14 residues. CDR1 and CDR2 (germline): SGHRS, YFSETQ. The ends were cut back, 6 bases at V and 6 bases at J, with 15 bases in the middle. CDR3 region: CASKGSLGPGELFL. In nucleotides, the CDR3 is TGCGCCAGCAAAGGTTCGCTAGGGCCCGGGGAGCTGTTTTTG.

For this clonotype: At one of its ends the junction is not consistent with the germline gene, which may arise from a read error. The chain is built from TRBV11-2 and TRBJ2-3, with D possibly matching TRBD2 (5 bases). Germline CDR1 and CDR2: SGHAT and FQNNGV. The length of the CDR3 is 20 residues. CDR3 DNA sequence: TGTGCCAGCAGCTTAGATCTAAGTGGGTTAGCGAGAGAAGGGATAGATACGAAGTACTTT. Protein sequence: CASSLDLSGLAREGIDTKYF.

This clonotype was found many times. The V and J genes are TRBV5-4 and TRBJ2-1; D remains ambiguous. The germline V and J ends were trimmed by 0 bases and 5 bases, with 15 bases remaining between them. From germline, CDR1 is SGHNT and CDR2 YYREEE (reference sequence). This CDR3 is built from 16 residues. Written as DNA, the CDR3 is TGTGCCAGCAGCTTGGGCATAGTGGGCCGTCACAATGAGCAGTTCTTC. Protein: CASSLGIVGRHNEQFF.

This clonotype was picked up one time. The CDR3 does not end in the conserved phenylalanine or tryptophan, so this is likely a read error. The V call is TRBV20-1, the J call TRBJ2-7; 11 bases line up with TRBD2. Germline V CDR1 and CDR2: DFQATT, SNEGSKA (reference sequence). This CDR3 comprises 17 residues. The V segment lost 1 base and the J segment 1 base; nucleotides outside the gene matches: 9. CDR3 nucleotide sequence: TGCAGTGCTAGAGCAATAGCGGGAGGGCCCTCTTCCTACGAGCAGTACTTA. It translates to CSARAIAGGPSSYEQYL.

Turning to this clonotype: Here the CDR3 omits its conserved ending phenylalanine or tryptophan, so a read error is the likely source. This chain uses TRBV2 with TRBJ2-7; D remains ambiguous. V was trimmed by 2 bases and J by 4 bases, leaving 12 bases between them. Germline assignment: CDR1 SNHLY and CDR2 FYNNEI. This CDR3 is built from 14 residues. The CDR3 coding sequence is TGTGCCAGCAGTGAAATGGCTCCGTATTACGAGCAGTACCTC. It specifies CASSEMAPYYEQYL.

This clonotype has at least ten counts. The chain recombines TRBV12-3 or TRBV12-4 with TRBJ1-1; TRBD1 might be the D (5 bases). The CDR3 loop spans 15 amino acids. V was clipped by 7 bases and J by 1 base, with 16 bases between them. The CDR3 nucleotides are TGTGCCAGCACCCCAGACTTCGGGGGGAACACTGAAGCTTTCTTT. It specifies CASTPDFGGNTEAFF.

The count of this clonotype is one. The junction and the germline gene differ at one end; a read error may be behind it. The CDR3 nucleotides are TGTGCCAGCAGTGTCGGTAACTTCTACGGGCAGTACTTC. Its protein product is CASSVGNFYGQYF. This chain links TRBV6-6 with TRBJ2-7; D not resolved. This CDR3 has 13 amino acids. CDR1 MNHNY and CDR2 SVGAGI come from the germline V gene (reference sequence).

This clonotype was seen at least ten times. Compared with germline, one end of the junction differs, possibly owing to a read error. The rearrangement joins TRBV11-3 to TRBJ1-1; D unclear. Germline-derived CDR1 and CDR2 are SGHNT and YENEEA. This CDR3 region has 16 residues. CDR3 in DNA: TGTGCCAGCAGCTCAGTCGGGGAATACCGGAACACTGAAGCTCTCTTT. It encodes CASSSVGEYRNTEALF.

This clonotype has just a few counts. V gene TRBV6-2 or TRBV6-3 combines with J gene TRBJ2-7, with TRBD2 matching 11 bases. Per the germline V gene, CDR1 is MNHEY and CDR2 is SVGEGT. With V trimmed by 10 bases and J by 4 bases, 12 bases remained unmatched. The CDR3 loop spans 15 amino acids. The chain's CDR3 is CAIIKASGRSYEQYV. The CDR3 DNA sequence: TGTGCCATCATCAAGGCTAGCGGGAGGTCGTACGAGCAGTACGTC.

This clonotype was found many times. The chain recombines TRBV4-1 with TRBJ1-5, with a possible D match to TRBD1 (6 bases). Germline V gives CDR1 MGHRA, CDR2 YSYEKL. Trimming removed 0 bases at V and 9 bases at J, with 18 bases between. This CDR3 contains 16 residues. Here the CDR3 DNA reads TGCGCCAGCAGCCAAGAGTCAGGACAGCCTCAAAGGCCCCAGCATTTT. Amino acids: CASSQESGQPQRPQHF.

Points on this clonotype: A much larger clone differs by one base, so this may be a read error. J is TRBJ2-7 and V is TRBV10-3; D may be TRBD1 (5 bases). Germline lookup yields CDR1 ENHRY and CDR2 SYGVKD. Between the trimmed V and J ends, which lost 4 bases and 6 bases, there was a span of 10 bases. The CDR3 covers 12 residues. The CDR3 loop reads CAISVAGIEQYF. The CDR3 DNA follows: TGTGCCATCAGTGTGGCAGGGATCGAGCAGTACTTC.

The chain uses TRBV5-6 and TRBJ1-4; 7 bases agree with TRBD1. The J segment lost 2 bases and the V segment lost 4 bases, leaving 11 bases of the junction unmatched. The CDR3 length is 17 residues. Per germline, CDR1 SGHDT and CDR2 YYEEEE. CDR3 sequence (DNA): TGTGCCAGCAGCACGACACGCGAGGGGGCGACTAATGAAAAACTGTTTTTT. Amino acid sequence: CASSTTREGATNEKLFF.

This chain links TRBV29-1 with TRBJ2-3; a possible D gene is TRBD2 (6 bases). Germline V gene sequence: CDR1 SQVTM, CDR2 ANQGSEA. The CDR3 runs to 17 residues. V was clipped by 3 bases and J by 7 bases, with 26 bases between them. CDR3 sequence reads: CSVEGGLASLGSHTQYF. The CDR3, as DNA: TGCAGCGTTGAGGGAGGTCTAGCGTCGCTGGGCTCACATACGCAGTATTTT.

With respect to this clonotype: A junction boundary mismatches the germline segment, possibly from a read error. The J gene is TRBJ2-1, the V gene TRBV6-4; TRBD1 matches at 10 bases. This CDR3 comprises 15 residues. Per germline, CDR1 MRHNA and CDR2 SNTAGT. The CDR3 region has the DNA TGTGCCAGTAGTGACTGGACAGGGGGTTACAATGAGCAGTTCTTC. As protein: CASSDWTGGYNEQFF.

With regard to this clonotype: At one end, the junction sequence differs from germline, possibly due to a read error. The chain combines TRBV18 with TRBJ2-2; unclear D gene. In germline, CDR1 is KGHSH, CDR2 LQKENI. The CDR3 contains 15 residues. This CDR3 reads CASSPGSLHTWELFF. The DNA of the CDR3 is TGTGCCAGCTCACCAGGCTCCCTCCACACCTGGGAGCTGTTTTTT.

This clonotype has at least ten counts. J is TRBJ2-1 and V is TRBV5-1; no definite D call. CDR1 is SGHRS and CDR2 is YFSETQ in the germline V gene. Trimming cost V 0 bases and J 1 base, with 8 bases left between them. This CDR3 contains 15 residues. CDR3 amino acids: CASSLVDPSYNEQFF. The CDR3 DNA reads TGCGCCAGCAGCTTGGTAGACCCTTCCTACAATGAGCAGTTCTTC.

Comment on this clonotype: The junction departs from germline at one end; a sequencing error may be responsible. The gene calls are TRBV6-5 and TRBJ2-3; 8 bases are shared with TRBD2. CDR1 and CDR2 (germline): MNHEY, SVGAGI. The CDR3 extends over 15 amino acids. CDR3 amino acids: CASSPRAGGTYTQYF. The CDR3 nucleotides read TGCGCCAGCAGTCCACGGGCGGGAGGCACATATACGCAGTATTTT.

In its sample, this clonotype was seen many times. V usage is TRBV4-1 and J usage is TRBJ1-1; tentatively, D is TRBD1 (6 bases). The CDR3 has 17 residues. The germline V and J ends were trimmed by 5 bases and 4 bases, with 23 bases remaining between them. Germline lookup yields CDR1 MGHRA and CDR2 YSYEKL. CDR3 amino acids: CASSTWEGGIGGTEAFF. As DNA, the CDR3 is TGCGCCAGCAGCACATGGGAGGGGGGAATTGGGGGCACTGAAGCTTTCTTT.

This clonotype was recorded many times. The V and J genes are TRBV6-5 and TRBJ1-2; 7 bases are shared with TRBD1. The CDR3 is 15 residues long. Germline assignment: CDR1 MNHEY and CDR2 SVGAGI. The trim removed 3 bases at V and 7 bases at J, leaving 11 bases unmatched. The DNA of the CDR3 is TGTGCCAGCAGTTATCAACAGGGGCGGGTCGGTGGCTACACCTTC. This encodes CASSYQQGRVGGYTF.

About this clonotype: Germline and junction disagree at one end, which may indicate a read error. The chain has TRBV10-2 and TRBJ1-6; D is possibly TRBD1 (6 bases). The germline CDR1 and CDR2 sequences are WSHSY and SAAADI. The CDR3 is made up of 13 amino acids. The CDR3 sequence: CASSGQYGSPIHF. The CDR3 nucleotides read TGCGCCAGCAGCGGACAGTACGGATCACCCATCCACTTT.

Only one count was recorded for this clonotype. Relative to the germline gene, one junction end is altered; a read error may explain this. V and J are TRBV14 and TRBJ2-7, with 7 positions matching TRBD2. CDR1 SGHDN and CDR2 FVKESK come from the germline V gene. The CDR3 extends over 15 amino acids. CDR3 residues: CASSQDSRDYHEEYF. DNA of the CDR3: TGTGCCAGCAGTCAAGATTCCCGGGACTACCACGAGGAGTACTTC.

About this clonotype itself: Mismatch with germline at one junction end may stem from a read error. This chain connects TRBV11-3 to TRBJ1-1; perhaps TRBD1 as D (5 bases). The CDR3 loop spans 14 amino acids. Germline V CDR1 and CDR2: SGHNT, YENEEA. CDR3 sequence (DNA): TGTGCCAGCAGCTACGGGAGGTCGGACACTGAAACTTTCTTT. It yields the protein CASSYGRSDTETFF. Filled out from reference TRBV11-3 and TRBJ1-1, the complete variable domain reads EAGVVQSPRYKIIEKKQPVAFWCNPISGHNTLYWYLQNLGQGPELLIRYENEEAVDDSQLPKDRFSAERLKGVDSTLKIQPAELGDSAVYLCASSYGRSDTETFFGQGTRLTVV.

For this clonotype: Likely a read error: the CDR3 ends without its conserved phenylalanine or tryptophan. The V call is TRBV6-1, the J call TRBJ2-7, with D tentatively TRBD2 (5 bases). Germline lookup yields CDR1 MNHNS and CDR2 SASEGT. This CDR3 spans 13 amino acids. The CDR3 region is CASSVREGYEQYS. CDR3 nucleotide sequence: TGCGCCAGCAGTGTAAGAGAGGGCTACGAGCAGTACTCC.

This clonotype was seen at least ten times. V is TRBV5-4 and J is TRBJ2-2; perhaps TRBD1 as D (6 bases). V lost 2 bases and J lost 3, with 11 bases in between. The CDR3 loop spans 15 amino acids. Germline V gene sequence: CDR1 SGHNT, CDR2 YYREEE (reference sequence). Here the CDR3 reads CASSFGQLDTGELFF. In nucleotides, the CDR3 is TGTGCCAGCAGCTTTGGACAGCTAGACACCGGGGAGCTGTTTTTT.

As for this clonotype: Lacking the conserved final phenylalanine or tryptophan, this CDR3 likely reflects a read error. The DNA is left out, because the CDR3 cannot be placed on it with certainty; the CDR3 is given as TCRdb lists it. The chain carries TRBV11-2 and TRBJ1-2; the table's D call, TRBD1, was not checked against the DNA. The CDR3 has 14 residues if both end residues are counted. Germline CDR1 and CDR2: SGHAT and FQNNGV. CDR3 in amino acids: CASSLNRGFYDYSL.

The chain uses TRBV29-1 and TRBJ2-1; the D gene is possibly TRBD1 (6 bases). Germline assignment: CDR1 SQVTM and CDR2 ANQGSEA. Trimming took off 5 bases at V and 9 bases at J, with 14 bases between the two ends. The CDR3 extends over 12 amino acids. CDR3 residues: CSVQDSYGEQFF. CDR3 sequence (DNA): TGCAGCGTTCAGGACAGCTACGGTGAGCAGTTCTTC.

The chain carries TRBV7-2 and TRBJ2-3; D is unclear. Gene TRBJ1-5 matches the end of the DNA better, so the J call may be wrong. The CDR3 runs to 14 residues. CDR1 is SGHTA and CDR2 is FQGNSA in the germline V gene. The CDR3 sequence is CARGSQDLTDTQHF. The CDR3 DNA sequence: TGTGCCAGGGGGTCGCAGGATCTCACAGATACGCAGCATTTT.